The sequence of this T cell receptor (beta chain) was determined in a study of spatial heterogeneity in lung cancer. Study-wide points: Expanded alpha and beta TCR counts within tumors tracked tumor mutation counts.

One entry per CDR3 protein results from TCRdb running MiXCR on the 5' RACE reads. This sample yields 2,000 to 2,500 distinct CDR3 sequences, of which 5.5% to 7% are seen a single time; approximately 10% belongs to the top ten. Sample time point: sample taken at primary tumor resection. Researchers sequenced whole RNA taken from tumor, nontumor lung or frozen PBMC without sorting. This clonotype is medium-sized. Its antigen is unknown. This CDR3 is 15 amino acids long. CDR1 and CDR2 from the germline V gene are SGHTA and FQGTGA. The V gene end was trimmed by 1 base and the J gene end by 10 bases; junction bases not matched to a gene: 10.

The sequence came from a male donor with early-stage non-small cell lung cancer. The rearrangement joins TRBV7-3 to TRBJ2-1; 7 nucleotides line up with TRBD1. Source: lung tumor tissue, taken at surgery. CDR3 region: CASSLRSGQSGEQFF. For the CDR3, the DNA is TGTGCCAGCAGCTTAAGGTCGGGACAGTCTGGAGAGCAGTTCTTC.